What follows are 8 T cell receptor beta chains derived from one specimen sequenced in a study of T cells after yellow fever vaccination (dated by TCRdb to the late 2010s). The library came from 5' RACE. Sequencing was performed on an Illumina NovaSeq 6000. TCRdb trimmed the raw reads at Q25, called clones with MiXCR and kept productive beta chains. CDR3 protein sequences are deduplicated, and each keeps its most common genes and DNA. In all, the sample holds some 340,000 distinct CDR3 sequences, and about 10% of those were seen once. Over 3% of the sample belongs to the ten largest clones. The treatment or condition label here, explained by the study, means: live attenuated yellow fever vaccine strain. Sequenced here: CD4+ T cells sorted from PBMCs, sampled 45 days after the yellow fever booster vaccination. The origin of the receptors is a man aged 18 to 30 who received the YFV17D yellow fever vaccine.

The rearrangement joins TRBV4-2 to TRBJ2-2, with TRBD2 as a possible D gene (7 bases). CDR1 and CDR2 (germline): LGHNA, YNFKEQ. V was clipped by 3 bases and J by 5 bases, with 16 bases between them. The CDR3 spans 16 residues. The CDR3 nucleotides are TGTGCCAGCAGCCAGGAGGGGGGGCGGGGTACCGGGGAGCTGTTTTTT. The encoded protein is CASSQEGGRGTGELFF.

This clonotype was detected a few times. Here the CDR3 reads CASRGLTSGEETQYF. DNA for the CDR3: TGTGCCAGCCGTGGCCTTACTAGCGGGGAAGAGACCCAGTACTTC. The chain joins TRBV27 to TRBJ2-5; 10 bases align to TRBD2. The CDR3 has 15 amino acids. CDR1 is MNHEY, CDR2 SMNVEV, per germline (reference sequence). After removal of 8 bases from V and 3 bases from J, the junction contained 9 bases not matched to a gene.

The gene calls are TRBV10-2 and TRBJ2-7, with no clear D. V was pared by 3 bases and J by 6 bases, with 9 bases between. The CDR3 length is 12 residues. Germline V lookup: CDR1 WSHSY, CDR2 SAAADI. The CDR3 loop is CASSENPGEQYF. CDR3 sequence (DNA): TGCGCCAGCAGTGAAAATCCAGGCGAGCAGTACTTC.

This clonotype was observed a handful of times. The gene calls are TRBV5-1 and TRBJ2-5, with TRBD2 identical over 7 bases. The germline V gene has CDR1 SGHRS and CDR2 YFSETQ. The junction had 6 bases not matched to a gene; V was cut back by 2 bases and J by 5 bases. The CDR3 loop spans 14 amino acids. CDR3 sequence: CASSFAQGGETQYF. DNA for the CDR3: TGCGCCAGCAGCTTCGCCCAGGGAGGGGAGACCCAGTACTTC.

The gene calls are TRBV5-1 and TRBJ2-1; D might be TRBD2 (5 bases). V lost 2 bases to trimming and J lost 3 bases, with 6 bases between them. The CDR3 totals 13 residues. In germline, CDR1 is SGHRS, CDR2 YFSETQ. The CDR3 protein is CASSFGIYNEQFF. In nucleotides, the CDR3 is TGCGCCAGCAGCTTCGGGATCTACAATGAGCAGTTCTTC.

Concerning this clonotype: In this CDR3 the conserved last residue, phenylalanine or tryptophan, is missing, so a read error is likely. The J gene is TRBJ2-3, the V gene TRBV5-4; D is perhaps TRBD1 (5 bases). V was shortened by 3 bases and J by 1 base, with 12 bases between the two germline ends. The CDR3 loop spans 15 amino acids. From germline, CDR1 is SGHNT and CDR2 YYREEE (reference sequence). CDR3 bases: TGTGCCAGCAGCTCCGTAACCAGGGGCACAGATACGCAGTATTTG. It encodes CASSSVTRGTDTQYL.

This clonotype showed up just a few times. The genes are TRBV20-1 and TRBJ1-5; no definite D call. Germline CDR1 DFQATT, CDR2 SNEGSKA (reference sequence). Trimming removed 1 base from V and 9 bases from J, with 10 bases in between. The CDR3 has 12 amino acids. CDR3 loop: CSARGAPGPQHF. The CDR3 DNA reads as TGCAGTGCTAGAGGGGCCCCGGGGCCCCAGCATTTT.

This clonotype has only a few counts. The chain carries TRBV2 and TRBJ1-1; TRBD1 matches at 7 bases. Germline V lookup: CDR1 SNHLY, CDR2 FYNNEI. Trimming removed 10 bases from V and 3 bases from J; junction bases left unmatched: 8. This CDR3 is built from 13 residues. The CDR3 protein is CATTYRGDTEAFF. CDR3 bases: TGTGCCACCACTTACAGGGGCGACACTGAAGCTTTCTTT.